This T cell receptor (beta chain) is drawn from a study of blood T cell repertoires in COVID-19. Repertoires were generated with immunoSEQ multiplex PCR, while TCRdb's copy carries only in-frame clones and drops some. Among more than 75,000 clones, approximately 87% were seen once, and the ten largest hold about 14%. Trimming cost V 5 bases and J 5 bases, with 21 bases left between them. The V gene's germline CDR1 is MNHEY and CDR2 SMNVEV (reference sequence). This CDR3 contains 16 residues. The specimen was peripheral blood. The clonotype was recovered from a woman in her sixties or seventies with acute or convalescent COVID-19. V and J are TRBV27 and TRBJ2-5; a possible D gene is TRBD2 (6 bases). Here the CDR3 DNA reads TGTGCCAGCAGTCCTAGCCCCGGGGGTTATGACGAGACCCAGTACTTC. It specifies CASSPSPGGYDETQYF.